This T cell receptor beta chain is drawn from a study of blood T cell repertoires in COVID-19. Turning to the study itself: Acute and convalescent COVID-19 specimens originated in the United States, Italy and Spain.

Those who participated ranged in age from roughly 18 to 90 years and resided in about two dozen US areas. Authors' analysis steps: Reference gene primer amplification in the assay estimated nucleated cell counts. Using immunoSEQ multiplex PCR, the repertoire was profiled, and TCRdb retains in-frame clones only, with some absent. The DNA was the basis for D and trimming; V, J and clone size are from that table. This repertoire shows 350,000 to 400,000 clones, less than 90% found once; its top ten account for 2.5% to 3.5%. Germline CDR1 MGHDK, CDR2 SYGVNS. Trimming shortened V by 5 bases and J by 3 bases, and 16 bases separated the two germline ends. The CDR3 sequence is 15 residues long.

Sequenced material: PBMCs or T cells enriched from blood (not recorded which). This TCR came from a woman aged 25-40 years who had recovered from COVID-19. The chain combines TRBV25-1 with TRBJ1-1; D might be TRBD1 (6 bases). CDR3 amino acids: CASSSPLGGDTEAFF. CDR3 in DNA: TGTGCCAGCAGTTCCCCGTTAGGGGGTGACACTGAAGCTTTCTTT.